This T cell receptor beta chain was identified during a study of CD8 T cells in Susac syndrome. cDNA came from roughly 0.47 to 1 ug RNA primed by random hexamers. TCRdb reanalysed the immunoSEQ multiplex PCR reads using MiXCR and keeps one entry per CDR3 protein. The data show over 150,000 distinct CDR3 sequences, roughly 95% seen once. V lost 0 bases, J lost 0 bases, and 5 bases stayed unmatched. CDR1 and CDR2 (germline): LGHNA, YNFKEQ. This CDR3 has 17 residues. The sequence came from a human donor with Susac syndrome. J is TRBJ2-1 and V is TRBV4-2; 7 bases map to TRBD2. The sequenced sample consisted of CD4+ T cells from PBMCs. CDR3 sequence: CASSQDWLADSYNEQFF. The CDR3 DNA follows: TGTGCCAGCAGCCAAGATTGGCTAGCGGACTCCTACAATGAGCAGTTCTTC.